This T cell receptor (beta chain) was found in a study of PD-L1 blockade in urothelial cancer. Study details: When patients started atezolizumab around 2014, it was given at 1,200 mg intravenously every 3 weeks. Enrolled patients had been treated previously with 0 to 3 chemotherapy regimens.

A spike-in of synthetic TCR analog templates was added to each PCR. Profiling relied on immunoSEQ multiplex PCR, and the TCRdb table lists in-frame clones only, not all of them. The table records 45,000 to 60,000 clones, over 75% of them present only once. Pretreatment and on-treatment blood mononuclear cell samples were taken, totaling between 1 and 8 time points per patient. The sequence was collected from a man aged 40-55 years with urothelial cancer. The material sequenced was PBMCs, taken around atezolizumab (anti-PD-L1) treatment.

The CDR3 reads CASSLAIPYEQYF. For the CDR3, the DNA is TGTGCCAGCAGCCTTGCGATTCCCTACGAGCAGTACTTC. The chain uses TRBV11-2 and TRBJ2-7; D gene ambiguous. V was clipped by 5 bases and J by 2 bases, with 10 bases between them. The CDR3 loop spans 13 amino acids. The germline gives CDR1 SGHAT, CDR2 FQNNGV.